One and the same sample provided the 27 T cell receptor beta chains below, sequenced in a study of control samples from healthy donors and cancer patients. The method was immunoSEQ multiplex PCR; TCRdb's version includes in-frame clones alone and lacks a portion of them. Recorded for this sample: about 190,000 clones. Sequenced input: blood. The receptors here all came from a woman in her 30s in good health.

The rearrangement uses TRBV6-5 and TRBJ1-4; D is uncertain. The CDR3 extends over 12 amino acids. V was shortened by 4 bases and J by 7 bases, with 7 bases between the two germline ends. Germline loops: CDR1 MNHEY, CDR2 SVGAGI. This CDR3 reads CASSSTGEKLFF. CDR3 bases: TGTGCCAGCAGTTCGACGGGTGAAAAACTGTTTTTT.

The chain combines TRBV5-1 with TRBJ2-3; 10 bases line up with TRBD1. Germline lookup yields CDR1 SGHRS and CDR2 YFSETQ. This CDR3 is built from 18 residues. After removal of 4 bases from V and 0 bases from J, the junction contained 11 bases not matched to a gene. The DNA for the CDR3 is TGCGCCAGCAGCGGGACAGGGGAGTTAAGGGCTAGCACAGATACGCAGTATTTT. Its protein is CASSGTGELRASTDTQYF.

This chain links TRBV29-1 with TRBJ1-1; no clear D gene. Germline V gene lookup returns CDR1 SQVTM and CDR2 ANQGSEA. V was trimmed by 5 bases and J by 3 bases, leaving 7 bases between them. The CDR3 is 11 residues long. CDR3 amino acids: CSVRRDTEAFF. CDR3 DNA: TGCAGCGTTCGACGGGACACTGAAGCTTTCTTT.

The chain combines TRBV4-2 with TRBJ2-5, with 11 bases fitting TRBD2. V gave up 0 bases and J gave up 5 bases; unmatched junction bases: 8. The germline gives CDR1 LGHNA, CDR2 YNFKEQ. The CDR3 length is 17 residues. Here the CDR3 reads CASSQDFSGGAGETQYF. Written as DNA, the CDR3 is TGTGCCAGCAGCCAAGATTTTAGCGGGGGGGCTGGGGAGACCCAGTACTTC.

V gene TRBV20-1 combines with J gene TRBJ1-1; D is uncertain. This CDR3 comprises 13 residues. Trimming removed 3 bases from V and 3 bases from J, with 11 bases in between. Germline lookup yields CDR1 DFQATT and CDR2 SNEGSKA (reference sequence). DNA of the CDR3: TGCAGTGCTAGTAGTCAGCGAGACACTGAAGCTTTCTTT. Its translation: CSASSQRDTEAFF.

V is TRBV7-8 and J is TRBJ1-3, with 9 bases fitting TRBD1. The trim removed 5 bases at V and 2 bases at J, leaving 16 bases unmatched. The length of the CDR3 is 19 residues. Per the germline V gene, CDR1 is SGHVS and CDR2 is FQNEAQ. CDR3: CASSPGPGQGIGAGNTIYF. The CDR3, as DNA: TGTGCCAGCAGCCCGGGCCCGGGACAGGGTATCGGTGCTGGAAACACCATATATTTT.

The CDR3 loop is CASSLDRINYGYTF. The CDR3, as DNA: TGTGCCAGCAGCCTTGACAGGATTAACTATGGCTACACCTTC. The rearrangement uses TRBV11-2 and TRBJ1-2; the D gene is possibly TRBD1 (6 bases). Germline V CDR1 and CDR2: SGHAT, FQNNGV. The CDR3 consists of 14 residues. V lost 5 bases to trimming and J lost 1 base, with 11 bases between them.

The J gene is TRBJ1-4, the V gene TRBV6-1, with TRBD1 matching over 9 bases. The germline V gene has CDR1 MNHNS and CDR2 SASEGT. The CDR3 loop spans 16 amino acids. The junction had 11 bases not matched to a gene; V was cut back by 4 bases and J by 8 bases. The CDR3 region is CASSGATGTGIEKLFF. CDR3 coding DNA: TGTGCCAGCAGTGGAGCAACCGGGACAGGGATCGAAAAACTGTTTTTT.

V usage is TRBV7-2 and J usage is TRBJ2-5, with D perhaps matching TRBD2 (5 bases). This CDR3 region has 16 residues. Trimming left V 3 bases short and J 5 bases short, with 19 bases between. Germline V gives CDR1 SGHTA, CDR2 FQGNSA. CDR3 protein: CASSFNFRMKRETQYF. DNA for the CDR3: TGTGCCAGCAGCTTTAATTTCCGGATGAAGCGGGAGACCCAGTACTTC. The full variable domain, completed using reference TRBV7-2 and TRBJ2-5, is GAGVSQSPSNKVTEKGKDVELRCDPISGHTALYWYRQSLGQGLEFLIYFQGNSAPDKSGLPSDRFSAERTGGSVSTLTIQRTQQEDSAVYLCASSFNFRMKRETQYFGPGTRLLVL.

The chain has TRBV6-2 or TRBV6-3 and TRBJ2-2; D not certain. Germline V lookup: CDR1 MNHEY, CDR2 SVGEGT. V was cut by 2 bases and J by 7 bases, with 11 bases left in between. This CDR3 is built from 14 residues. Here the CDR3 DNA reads TGTGCCAGCAGTTACATTAACTATGGCGGGGAGCTGTTTTTT. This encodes CASSYINYGGELFF.

The CDR3 reads CAVGGSNQPQHF. The CDR3 DNA reads TGTGCCGTAGGGGGGAGCAATCAGCCCCAGCATTTT. The rearrangement joins TRBV10-3 to TRBJ1-5, with D possibly TRBD1 on 6 matching bases. Trimming left V 11 bases short and J 1 base short, with 9 bases between. The germline V gene encodes CDR1 ENHRY and CDR2 SYGVKD. This CDR3 is built from 12 residues.

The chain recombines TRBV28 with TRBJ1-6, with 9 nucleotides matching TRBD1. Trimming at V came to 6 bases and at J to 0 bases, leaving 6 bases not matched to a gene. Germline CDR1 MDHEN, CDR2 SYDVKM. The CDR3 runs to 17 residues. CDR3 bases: TGTGCCAGCAGCCCCGGGACAGGGAGCTCCTATAATTCACCCCTCCACTTT. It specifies CASSPGTGSSYNSPLHF.

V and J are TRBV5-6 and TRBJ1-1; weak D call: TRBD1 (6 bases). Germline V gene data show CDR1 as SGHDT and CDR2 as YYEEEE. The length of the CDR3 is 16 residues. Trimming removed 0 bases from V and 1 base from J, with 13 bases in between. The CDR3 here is CASSLVAGVSNTEAFF. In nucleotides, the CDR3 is TGTGCCAGCAGCTTGGTCGCAGGGGTGTCGAACACTGAAGCTTTCTTT.

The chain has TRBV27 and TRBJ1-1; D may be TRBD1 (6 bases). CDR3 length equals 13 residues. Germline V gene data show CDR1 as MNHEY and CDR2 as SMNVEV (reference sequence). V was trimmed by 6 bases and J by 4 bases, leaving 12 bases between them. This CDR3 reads CASRVGGATEAFF. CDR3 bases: TGTGCCAGCAGAGTAGGGGGGGCCACTGAAGCTTTCTTT.

CDR3 protein: CASRRTAGTEAFF. The CDR3 nucleotides are TGTGCCAGCAGGCGGACTGCGGGCACTGAAGCTTTCTTT. The gene calls are TRBV6-4 and TRBJ1-1, with D unresolved. Germline CDR1 MRHNA, CDR2 SNTAGT. Trimming removed 6 bases at V and 4 bases at J, with 12 bases between. The CDR3 sequence is 13 residues long.

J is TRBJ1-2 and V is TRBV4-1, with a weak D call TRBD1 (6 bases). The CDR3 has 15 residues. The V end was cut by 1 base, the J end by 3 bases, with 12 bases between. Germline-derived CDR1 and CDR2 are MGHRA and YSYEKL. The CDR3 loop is CASSQVGGPDYGYTF. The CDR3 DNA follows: TGCGCCAGCAGCCAAGTTGGGGGGCCTGACTATGGCTACACCTTC.

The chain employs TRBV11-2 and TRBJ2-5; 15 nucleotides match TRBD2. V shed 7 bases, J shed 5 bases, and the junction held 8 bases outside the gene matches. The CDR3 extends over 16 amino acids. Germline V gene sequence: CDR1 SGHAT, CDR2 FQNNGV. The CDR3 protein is CASTRTSGGAGETQYF. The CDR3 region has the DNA TGTGCCAGCACTCGGACTAGCGGGGGGGCCGGTGAGACCCAGTACTTC.

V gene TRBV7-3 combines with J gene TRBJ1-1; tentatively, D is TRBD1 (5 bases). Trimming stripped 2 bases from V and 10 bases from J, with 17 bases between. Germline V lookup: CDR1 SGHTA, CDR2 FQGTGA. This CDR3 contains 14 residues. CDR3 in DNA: TGTGCCAGCAGCTTATCGACTGTCTCTCAGGGAGCTTTCTTT. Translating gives CASSLSTVSQGAFF.

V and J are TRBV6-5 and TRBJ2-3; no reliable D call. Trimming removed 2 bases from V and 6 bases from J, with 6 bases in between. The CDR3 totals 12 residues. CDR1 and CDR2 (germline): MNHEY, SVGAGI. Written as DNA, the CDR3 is TGTGCCAGCAGTTACAACGGGGATACGCAGTATTTT. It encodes CASSYNGDTQYF.

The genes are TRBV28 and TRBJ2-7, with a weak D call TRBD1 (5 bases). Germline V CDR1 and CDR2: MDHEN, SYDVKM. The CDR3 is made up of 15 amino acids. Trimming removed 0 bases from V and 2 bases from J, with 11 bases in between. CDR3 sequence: CASSLWGLHPYEQYF. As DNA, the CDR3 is TGTGCCAGCAGTTTATGGGGGCTCCATCCCTACGAGCAGTACTTC.

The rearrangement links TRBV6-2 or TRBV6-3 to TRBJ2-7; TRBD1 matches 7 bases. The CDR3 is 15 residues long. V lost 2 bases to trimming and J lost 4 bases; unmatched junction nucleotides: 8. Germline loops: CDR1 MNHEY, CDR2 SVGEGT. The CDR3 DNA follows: TGTGCCAGCAGTTACCCCGGGACAGCTCAATACGAGCAGTACTTC. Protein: CASSYPGTAQYEQYF.

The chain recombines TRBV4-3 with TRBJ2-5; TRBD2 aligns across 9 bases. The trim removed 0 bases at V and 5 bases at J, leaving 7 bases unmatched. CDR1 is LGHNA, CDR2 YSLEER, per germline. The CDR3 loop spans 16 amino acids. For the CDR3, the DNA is TGCGCCAGCAGCCAAGATCGGGCGGGGGGGTCGGAGACCCAGTACTTC. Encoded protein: CASSQDRAGGSETQYF.

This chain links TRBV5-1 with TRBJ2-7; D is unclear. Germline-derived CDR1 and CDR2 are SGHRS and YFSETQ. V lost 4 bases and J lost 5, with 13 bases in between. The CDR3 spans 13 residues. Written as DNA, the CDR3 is TGCGCCAGCAGCATTACAGTGAACGACGAGCAGTACTTC. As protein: CASSITVNDEQYF.

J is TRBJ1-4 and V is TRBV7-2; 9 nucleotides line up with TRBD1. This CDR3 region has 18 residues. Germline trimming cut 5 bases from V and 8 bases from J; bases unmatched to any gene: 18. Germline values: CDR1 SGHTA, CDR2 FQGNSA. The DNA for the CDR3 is TGTGCCAGCAGCCCGAGATACAGGGGGCGGTACCGGGGGGAAAAACTGTTTTTT. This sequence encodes CASSPRYRGRYRGEKLFF.

The CDR3 nucleotides read TGTGCCAGCAGTTACAGGGGGGGACAGGGCACAGATACGCAGTATTTT. This translates into CASSYRGGQGTDTQYF. The V gene is TRBV6-5, the J gene TRBJ2-3; tentatively, D is TRBD1 (8 bases). Germline CDR1 and CDR2: MNHEY and SVGAGI. CDR3 length: 16 residues. V was trimmed by 2 bases and J by 1 base, leaving 13 bases between them.

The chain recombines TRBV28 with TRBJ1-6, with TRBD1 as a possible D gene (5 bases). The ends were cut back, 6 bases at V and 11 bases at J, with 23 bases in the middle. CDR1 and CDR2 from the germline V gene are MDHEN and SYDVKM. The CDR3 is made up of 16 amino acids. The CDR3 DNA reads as TGTGCCAGCAGCTCCACCCCTCTGGGTAAGGGGACACCCCTCCACTTT. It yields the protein CASSSTPLGKGTPLHF.

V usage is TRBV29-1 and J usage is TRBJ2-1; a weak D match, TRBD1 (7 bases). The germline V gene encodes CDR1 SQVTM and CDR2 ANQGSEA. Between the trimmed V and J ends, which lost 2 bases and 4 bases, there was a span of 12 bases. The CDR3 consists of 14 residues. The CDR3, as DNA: TGCAGCGTTGAACGCAGGGGGGATTACAATGAGCAGTTCTTC. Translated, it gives CSVERRGDYNEQFF.